This passage covers 26 T cell receptor beta chains from one sample sequenced in a study of shared clonotypes between healthy human individuals. Sequencing was performed with immunoSEQ multiplex PCR; in TCRdb, only in-frame clones are kept and a portion is missing. The repertoire holds approximately 720,000 clones, with about 91% as singletons. CD8 cells classed as naive were CD45RO-negative and positively selected for CCR7, excluding terminally differentiated effector memory CD45RA+ cells. Sequencing used naive CD8+ T cells sorted from blood. The receptors derive from a man in his thirties or forties in good health.

J is TRBJ2-1 and V is TRBV6-1; D is ambiguous. This CDR3 is built from 13 residues. The V gene lost 2 bases and the J gene lost 8 bases, with 10 bases spanning the gap. Germline V gives CDR1 MNHNS, CDR2 SASEGT. CDR3 region: CASSEWDMDEQFF. The CDR3 nucleotides are TGTGCCAGCAGTGAATGGGATATGGATGAGCAGTTCTTC.

The chain combines TRBV11-2 with TRBJ2-7, with TRBD1 matching 7 bases. This CDR3 is 14 amino acids long. V lost 3 bases and J lost 3; bases outside the gene matches: 5. Germline V lookup: CDR1 SGHAT, CDR2 FQNNGV. The CDR3 nucleotides are TGTGCCAGCAGCTTCAGGGACAGAATCTACGAGCAGTACTTC. Its translation is CASSFRDRIYEQYF.

The V call is TRBV28, the J call TRBJ2-2; D is undetermined. The CDR3 sequence is 13 residues long. The V and J ends lost 1 base and 6 bases respectively, with 6 bases between them. CDR1 and CDR2 from the germline V gene are MDHEN and SYDVKM. CDR3: CASSLLESGELFF. The CDR3 nucleotides are TGTGCCAGCAGTTTATTGGAATCCGGGGAGCTGTTTTTT.

J is TRBJ2-7 and V is TRBV6-4; 9 bases match TRBD1. The CDR3 totals 13 residues. V lost 0 bases, J lost 6 bases, and 0 bases stayed unmatched. CDR1 MRHNA and CDR2 SNTAGT come from the germline V gene. The CDR3 here is CASSDSDRGEQYF. CDR3 DNA: TGTGCCAGCAGTGACTCGGACAGGGGCGAGCAGTACTTC.

The J gene is TRBJ1-5, the V gene TRBV2, with TRBD1 matching over 8 bases. CDR3 length: 17 residues. The V and J ends lost 0 bases and 0 bases, in that order; junction bases with no gene match: 4. Germline V gene sequence: CDR1 SNHLY, CDR2 FYNNEI. The CDR3 spells CASSEARGRGSNQPQHF. In DNA form, the CDR3 reads TGTGCCAGCAGTGAAGCCAGGGGGCGAGGTAGCAATCAGCCCCAGCATTTT. Complete variable domain (other parts from reference TRBV2 and TRBJ1-5): EPEVTQTPSHQVTQMGQEVILRCVPISNHLYFYWYRQILGQKVEFLVSFYNNEISEKSEIFDDQFSVERPDGSNFTLKIRSTKLEDSAMYFCASSEARGRGSNQPQHFGDGTRLSIL.

The V and J genes are TRBV7-9 and TRBJ1-1; D gene uncertain. This CDR3 has 12 residues. CDR1 and CDR2 from the germline V gene are SEHNR and FQNEAQ (reference sequence). V shed 5 bases and J shed 10 bases, with 14 bases lying between them. CDR3 nucleotides: TGTGCCAGCAGCCCGGGGAACCAAGGAGCTTTCTTT. As protein: CASSPGNQGAFF.

This chain joins TRBV5-5 and TRBJ1-3; D gene ambiguous. The ends were cut back, 1 base at V and 0 bases at J, with 5 bases in the middle. The CDR3 covers 14 residues. CDR1 and CDR2 from the germline V gene are SGHKS and YYEKEE (reference sequence). CDR3 region: CASSLWDSGNTIYF. CDR3 coding DNA: TGTGCCAGCAGCTTGTGGGACTCTGGAAACACCATATATTTT.

V gene TRBV27 combines with J gene TRBJ2-1; 9 bases are a match to TRBD2. CDR3 size: 19 residues. V gave up 0 bases and J gave up 8 bases; unmatched junction bases: 17. Germline CDR1 is MNHEY and CDR2 is SMNVEV (reference sequence). This CDR3 reads CASSLSAPLTGLAFDEQFF. The CDR3 DNA sequence: TGTGCCAGCAGTTTATCAGCCCCTTTAACAGGACTAGCGTTCGATGAGCAGTTCTTC.

The J gene is TRBJ1-1, the V gene TRBV2; D is unclear. Germline loops: CDR1 SNHLY, CDR2 FYNNEI. The CDR3 loop spans 14 amino acids. Trimming stripped 4 bases from V and 3 bases from J, with 12 bases between. CDR3 region: CASSVAGVYTEAFF. The CDR3, as DNA: TGTGCCAGCAGTGTCGCGGGAGTCTACACTGAAGCTTTCTTT.

The genes are TRBV7-8 and TRBJ2-7; 7 bases are shared with TRBD2. The length of the CDR3 is 17 residues. Per germline, CDR1 SGHVS and CDR2 FQNEAQ. V shed 1 base and J 2 bases; nucleotides not matched to a gene: 11. This CDR3 reads CASSLEIMSSGAYEQYF. The CDR3 DNA follows: TGTGCCAGCAGCTTAGAGATAATGTCTAGCGGAGCCTACGAGCAGTACTTC.

V is TRBV13 and J is TRBJ1-2, with D perhaps TRBD1 (5 bases). The CDR3 length is 17 residues. Trimming removed 3 bases from V and 4 bases from J, with 21 bases in between. Germline V CDR1 and CDR2: PRHDT, FYEKMQ (reference sequence). CDR3 protein: CASSLGRDRGSSYGYTF. The CDR3 DNA follows: TGTGCCAGCAGCTTGGGGCGAGATAGGGGCTCCAGCTATGGCTACACCTTC.

This clone has just a few counts. In nucleotides, the CDR3 is TGTGTCGCGGGACTATACAATGAGCAGTTCTTC. Its translation is CVAGLYNEQFF. The V and J genes are TRBV27 and TRBJ2-1, with TRBD2 matching 7 bases. Germline values: CDR1 MNHEY, CDR2 SMNVEV (reference sequence). The CDR3 is made up of 11 amino acids.

Notes on this clone: Other DNA sequences in the sample encode the same CDR3. The chain recombines TRBV2 with TRBJ2-7; D is perhaps TRBD1 (6 bases). The CDR3 covers 12 residues. V was shortened by 6 bases and J by 3 bases, with 9 bases between the two germline ends. Germline V lookup: CDR1 SNHLY, CDR2 FYNNEI. The CDR3 loop reads CASRGADYEQYF. CDR3 sequence (DNA): TGTGCCAGCAGGGGGGCCGACTACGAGCAGTACTTC.

This clone was found a few times. The chain uses TRBV29-1 and TRBJ1-1, with a possible D match to TRBD1 (6 bases). Looked up from germline, CDR1 is SQVTM and CDR2 is ANQGSEA. V was clipped by 7 bases and J by 5 bases, with 11 bases between them. The CDR3 sequence is 11 residues long. CDR3 sequence: CSATGLTEAFF. The CDR3 DNA follows: TGCAGCGCCACAGGGTTAACTGAAGCTTTCTTT.

This clone was counted once. This sequence joins TRBV9 and TRBJ1-5; weak D call: TRBD1 (5 bases). V lost 3 bases to trimming and J lost 7 bases, with 17 bases between them. The CDR3 sequence is 15 residues long. CDR1 is SGDLS, CDR2 YYNGEE, per germline. CDR3 DNA sequence: TGTGCCAGCAGCGCCACGGGGGGAGGAGAGCAGCCCCAGCATTTT. Translation gives CASSATGGGEQPQHF.

This chain uses TRBV13 with TRBJ2-3, with 9 bases fitting TRBD2. The CDR3 consists of 16 residues. The trim removed 3 bases at V and 7 bases at J, leaving 11 bases unmatched. The germline V gene has CDR1 PRHDT and CDR2 FYEKMQ (reference sequence). The CDR3 DNA reads TGTGCCAGCAGCTTCTCCACAGGGACTAGCACGTATACGCAGTATTTT. This encodes CASSFSTGTSTYTQYF.

For the CDR3, the DNA is TGTGCCAGCACCCCAGGGATAGCGGGAGAGGAGACCCAGTACTTC. This gives the protein CASTPGIAGEETQYF. The gene calls are TRBV7-9 and TRBJ2-5; 9 nucleotides line up with TRBD2. Germline CDR1 and CDR2: SEHNR and FQNEAQ (reference sequence). V was clipped by 7 bases and J by 5 bases; unmatched bases: 11. This CDR3 has 15 amino acids.

This chain uses TRBV18 with TRBJ2-3; 7 nucleotides match TRBD2. With 5 bases clipped from V and 2 bases from J, the junction kept 10 bases outside the gene matches. This CDR3 is 16 amino acids long. The germline CDR1 and CDR2 sequences are KGHSH and LQKENI. CDR3 sequence (DNA): TGTGCCAGCTCAAGGGTACGAGCGGGGATCACAGATACGCAGTATTTT. Translated: CASSRVRAGITDTQYF. Using reference TRBV18 and TRBJ2-3 for the parts outside the CDR3, the full variable domain is NAGVMQNPRHLVRRRGQEARLRCSPMKGHSHVYWYRQLPEEGLKFMVYLQKENIIDESGMPKERFSAEFPKEGPSILRIQQVVRGDSAAYFCASSRVRAGITDTQYFGPGTRLTVL.

The CDR3 is CASSTLGQPTDTQYF. The DNA for the CDR3 is TGTGCCAGTAGTACCTTGGGACAGCCCACAGATACGCAGTATTTT. The chain combines TRBV19 with TRBJ2-3; 7 nucleotides match TRBD1. V trimming: 4 bases; J trimming: 2 bases; junction bases outside the gene matches: 6. The CDR3 contains 15 residues. The V gene's germline CDR1 is LNHDA and CDR2 SQIVND (reference sequence).

V usage is TRBV9 and J usage is TRBJ1-1; 12 bases fit TRBD1. After removal of 3 bases from V and 4 bases from J, the junction contained 4 bases not matched to a gene. The CDR3 extends over 15 amino acids. Looked up from germline, CDR1 is SGDLS and CDR2 is YYNGEE. For the CDR3, the DNA is TGTGCCAGCAGCGCCGGGACAGGGGGCGGCACTGAAGCTTTCTTT. As protein: CASSAGTGGGTEAFF.

V usage is TRBV27 and J usage is TRBJ1-1; D uncertain. CDR1 and CDR2 (germline): MNHEY, SMNVEV (reference sequence). Trimming took 1 base from V and 0 from J, leaving 15 bases between them. CDR3 length: 17 residues. The CDR3 here is CASSLYPPQIMNTEAFF. The CDR3 DNA is TGTGCCAGCAGTTTATACCCCCCACAGATAATGAACACTGAAGCTTTCTTT.

The rearrangement joins TRBV15 to TRBJ2-1, with 16 bases identical to TRBD2. The CDR3 runs to 17 residues. Germline lookup yields CDR1 LNHNV and CDR2 YYDKDF (reference sequence). Germline trimming cut 5 bases from V and 4 bases from J; bases unmatched to any gene: 5. This chain's CDR3 is CATSVGLAGGRYNEQFF. As DNA, the CDR3 is TGTGCCACCAGCGTGGGACTAGCGGGAGGGCGGTACAATGAGCAGTTCTTC.

V and J are TRBV4-3 and TRBJ2-7; 8 bases are shared with TRBD2. Germline V CDR1 and CDR2: LGHNA, YSLEER. The J segment lost 6 bases and the V segment lost 0 bases, leaving 7 bases of the junction unmatched. The CDR3 is made up of 15 amino acids. CDR3 coding DNA: TGCGCCAGCAGCCAAGATTCGGCGGGAGGCCCCGAGCAGTACTTC. It encodes CASSQDSAGGPEQYF.

The J gene is TRBJ1-1, the V gene TRBV4-1; no firm D call. Germline V CDR1 and CDR2: MGHRA, YSYEKL. V lost 2 bases, J lost 8 bases, and 9 bases lay in between. CDR3 size: 12 residues. CDR3 protein: CASSQNGYEAFF. CDR3 nucleotide sequence: TGCGCCAGCAGCCAAAACGGATACGAAGCTTTCTTT.

Here the CDR3 DNA reads TGTGCCAGCAGTTTACCCATCCAACAAAGCTCCTACGAGCAGTACTTC. This gives the protein CASSLPIQQSSYEQYF. The J gene is TRBJ2-7, the V gene TRBV28; D is ambiguous. The CDR3 is 16 amino acids. V lost 2 bases, J lost 0 bases, and 14 bases lay in between. Per germline, CDR1 MDHEN and CDR2 SYDVKM.

This clone occurred a few times. The CDR3 DNA follows: TGTGCCAGCAGCCTAGAAGGGATTCCCTACGAGCAGTACTTC. Encoded protein: CASSLEGIPYEQYF. The chain has TRBV7-9 and TRBJ2-7; D call uncertain. The CDR3 has 14 amino acids. Deletions cut 5 bases from V and 2 bases from J, with 13 bases between. The V gene's germline CDR1 is SEHNR and CDR2 FQNEAQ (reference sequence). The variable domain in full, completed from reference TRBV7-9 and TRBJ2-7, reads DTGVSQNPRHKITKRGQNVTFRCDPISEHNRLYWYRQTLGQGPEFLTYFQNEAQLEKSRLLSDRFSAERPKGSFSTLEIQRTEQGDSAMYLCASSLEGIPYEQYFGPGTRLTVT.